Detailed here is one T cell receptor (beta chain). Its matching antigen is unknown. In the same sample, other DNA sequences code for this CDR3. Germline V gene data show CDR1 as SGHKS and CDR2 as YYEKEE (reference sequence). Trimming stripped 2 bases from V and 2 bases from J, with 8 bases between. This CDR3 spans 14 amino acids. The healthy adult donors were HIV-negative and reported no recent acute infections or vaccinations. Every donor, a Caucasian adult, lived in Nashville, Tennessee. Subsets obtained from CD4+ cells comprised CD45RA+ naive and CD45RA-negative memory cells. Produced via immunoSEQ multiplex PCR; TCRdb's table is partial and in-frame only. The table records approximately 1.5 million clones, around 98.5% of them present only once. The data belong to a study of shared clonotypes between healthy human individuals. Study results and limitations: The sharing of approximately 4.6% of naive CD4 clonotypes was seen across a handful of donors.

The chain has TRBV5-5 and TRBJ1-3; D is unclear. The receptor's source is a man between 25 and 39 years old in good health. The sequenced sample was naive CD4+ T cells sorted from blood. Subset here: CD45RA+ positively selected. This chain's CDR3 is CASSLASPGNTIYF. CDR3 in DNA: TGTGCCAGCAGCTTAGCAAGTCCTGGAAACACCATATATTTT. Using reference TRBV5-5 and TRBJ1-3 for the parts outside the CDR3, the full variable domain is DAGVTQSPTHLIKTRGQQVTLRCSPISGHKSVSWYQQVLGQGPQFIFQYYEKEERGRGNFPDRFSARQFPNYSSELNVNALLLGDSALYLCASSLASPGNTIYFGEGSWLTVV.